This is a list of T cell receptor beta chains from one sample in a study of T cell responses to AZD1222 COVID-19 vaccine. Data came from immunoSEQ multiplex PCR; TCRdb stores just in-frame clones and leaves some out. The table lists almost 80,000 clones, about nine tenths of them singletons. The specimen comprised peripheral blood, sampled on day 0 of AZD1222 vaccination. The source is an adult in good health. Both conserved end residues are part of each CDR3. The D gene is left open where the match is weak. Only some rows state a clone size, as once, few, many or a class for expanded clones.

v_gene	d_gene	abundance	len	j_gene	CDR3aa	CDR3nt
TRBV7-9	TRBD2	few	13	TRBJ2-1	CASSYRGDNEQFF	TGTGCCAGCAGCTATCGGGGGGACAATGAGCAGTTCTTC
TRBV19	.	.	17	TRBJ2-7	CARANRVGCVKVYEQYF	TGTGCCAGGGCCAACAGGGTGGGTTGCGTAAAGGTCTACGAGCAGTACTTC
TRBV7-5	.	.	16	TRBJ1-4	CVRSLTTGTGNEKLFF	TGTGTCAGAAGCTTGACAACCGGGACAGGTAATGAAAAACTGTTTTTT
TRBV29-1	.	.	11	TRBJ1-4	CSALASEKLFF	TGCAGCGCCCTCGCCTCCGAAAAACTGTTTTTT
TRBV4-2	TRBD2	once	15	TRBJ2-7	CASSHGEGPGREQYF	TGTGCCAGCAGCCACGGGGAGGGCCCCGGTAGGGAGCAGTACTTC
TRBV3-1/TRBV3-2	.	.	14	TRBJ2-5	CASSPRNLEETQYF	TGTGCCAGCAGCCCCCGGAACCTAGAAGAGACCCAGTACTTC
TRBV9	TRBD2	once	14	TRBJ2-1	CASSFSGSANEQFF	TGTGCCAGCAGCTTTAGCGGGAGCGCTAATGAGCAGTTCTTC
TRBV19	.	.	14	TRBJ2-1	CASTTGPLYNEQFF	TGTGCCAGTACAACAGGGCCCCTTTACAATGAGCAGTTCTTC
TRBV9	TRBD1	.	16	TRBJ2-3	CASSVDGQGVTDTQYF	TGTGCCAGCAGCGTAGATGGGCAGGGGGTCACAGATACGCAGTATTTT
TRBV5-6	TRBD2	.	15	TRBJ2-1	CASSGLAGSYNEQFF	TGTGCCAGCAGCGGACTAGCGGGCTCCTACAATGAGCAGTTCTTC
TRBV25-1	.	.	14	TRBJ1-2	CASSESVTVGGYTF	TGTGCCAGCAGTGAGTCGGTCACGGTCGGTGGCTACACCTTC
TRBV7-9	TRBD1	.	15	TRBJ1-1	CASNKPGTENTEAFF	TGTGCCAGCAACAAACCCGGGACAGAGAACACTGAAGCTTTCTTT
TRBV7-2	TRBD1	.	16	TRBJ2-3	CASSPRQGARTDTQYF	TGTGCCAGCAGCCCTAGACAGGGGGCGAGGACAGATACGCAGTATTTT
TRBV5-1	.	.	14	TRBJ2-7	CASSMQSQTYEQYF	TGCGCCAGCAGCATGCAGAGTCAAACCTACGAGCAGTACTTC
TRBV7-8	.	.	13	TRBJ1-1	CASSFKENTEAFF	TGTGCCAGCAGCTTCAAGGAGAACACTGAAGCTTTCTTT
TRBV9	.	.	12	TRBJ2-1	CASSAPANEQFF	TGTGCCAGCAGCGCCCCCGCCAATGAGCAGTTCTTC
TRBV24-1	TRBD2	.	18	TRBJ2-3	CATSDSNLQTAGTDTQYF	TGTGCCACCAGTGATTCAAACCTCCAAACAGCGGGGACAGATACGCAGTATTTT
TRBV12-3/TRBV12-4	.	.	12	TRBJ1-4	CASSLDTEKLFF	TGTGCCAGCAGTTTGGACACGGAAAAACTGTTTTTT
TRBV9	.	.	12	TRBJ1-1	CASSAQGPEAFF	TGTGCCAGCAGCGCCCAGGGTCCTGAAGCTTTCTTT
TRBV9	.	.	15	TRBJ2-2	CASSIGLGGTGELFF	TGTGCCAGCAGCATTGGGCTTGGGGGCACCGGGGAGCTGTTTTTT
TRBV5-6	.	.	13	TRBJ2-2	CASSLSFTGELFF	TGTGCCAGCAGCTTGAGTTTTACCGGGGAGCTGTTTTTT
TRBV7-9	.	once	14	TRBJ1-1	CASSLLLGASEAFF	TGTGCCAGCAGCTTATTGCTGGGGGCAAGTGAAGCTTTCTTT
TRBV2	TRBD1	.	15	TRBJ1-4	CASNVGPGQGGLVFF	TGTGCCAGCAACGTCGGTCCGGGACAGGGAGGTTTGGTGTTTTTT
TRBV4-2	TRBD1	.	15	TRBJ2-3	CASSQGTGVGDTQYF	TGTGCCAGCAGCCAAGGTACAGGGGTGGGCGATACGCAGTATTTT
TRBV6-5	.	.	15	TRBJ1-5	CASRGRGRGNQPQHF	TGTGCCAGCAGGGGCCGGGGCAGGGGCAATCAGCCCCAGCATTTT
TRBV6-1	TRBD2	.	16	TRBJ2-7	CASSEKEREYRNEQYF	TGTGCCAGCAGTGAAAAAGAGCGGGAGTATAGGAACGAGCAGTACTTC
TRBV24-1	TRBD2	.	15	TRBJ2-1	CATSDPTSGINEQFF	TGTGCCACCAGTGATCCCACTAGCGGGATTAATGAGCAGTTCTTC
TRBV4-2	.	once	15	TRBJ1-3	CASSQDSLSGNTIYF	TGTGCCAGCAGCCAAGATTCCCTCTCTGGAAACACCATATATTTT
TRBV11-2	.	few	14	TRBJ1-6	CASSLNMGNSPLHF	TGTGCCAGCAGCTTAAATATGGGTAATTCACCCCTCCACTTT
TRBV27	.	once	15	TRBJ1-2	CASRKDRASNYGYTF	TGTGCCAGCAGAAAAGACAGAGCTTCTAACTATGGCTACACCTTC
TRBV29-1	TRBD1	few	13	TRBJ1-1	CSVQTGTGTEAFF	TGCAGCGTTCAGACAGGGACTGGCACTGAAGCTTTCTTT
TRBV10-2	TRBD1	.	15	TRBJ1-5	CASRVGQDSNQPQHF	TGCGCCAGCAGAGTAGGACAGGATAGCAATCAGCCCCAGCATTTT
TRBV7-9	.	.	14	TRBJ2-5	CASTHEGRQETQYF	TGTGCCAGCACCCACGAGGGGCGGCAAGAGACCCAGTACTTC
TRBV19	TRBD2	.	14	TRBJ2-7	CASQRGRDSYEQYF	TGTGCCAGCCAGCGGGGCAGGGACTCCTACGAGCAGTACTTC
TRBV11-2	.	.	13	TRBJ2-7	CASSFLAAYEQYF	TGTGCCAGCAGCTTCTTAGCGGCCTACGAGCAGTACTTC
TRBV5-1	TRBD1	.	15	TRBJ1-1	CASSLVGDREEEAFF	TGCGCCAGCAGCTTGGTGGGGGACAGGGAGGAGGAAGCTTTCTTT
TRBV10-3	.	.	14	TRBJ1-3	CAISENPDGNTIYF	TGTGCCATCAGTGAGAATCCGGACGGAAACACCATATATTTT
TRBV9	.	.	13	TRBJ2-5	CASSVRYQETQYF	TGTGCCAGCAGCGTAAGGTACCAAGAGACCCAGTACTTC
TRBV11-3	.	.	14	TRBJ2-1	CASSLMRRGDEQFF	TGTGCCAGCAGCTTAATGCGTAGAGGCGATGAGCAGTTCTTC
TRBV4-2	.	.	16	TRBJ2-7	CASSQVSVTKLREQYF	TGTGCCAGCAGCCAAGTTTCGGTGACCAAATTACGGGAGCAGTACTTC
TRBV19	.	once	13	TRBJ1-1	CASSIGSGAEAFF	TGTGCCAGTAGTATAGGGTCAGGGGCCGAAGCTTTCTTT
TRBV5-1	.	.	17	TRBJ1-6	CASSLDGQPGYNSPLHF	TGCGCCAGCAGCTTGGATGGACAGCCCGGTTATAATTCACCCCTCCACTTT
TRBV7-9	.	.	18	TRBJ2-3	CASSLKWVAEDLTDTQYF	TGTGCCAGCAGCTTAAAGTGGGTAGCAGAAGACCTCACAGATACGCAGTATTTT
TRBV28	.	.	12	TRBJ1-1	CASLSRPTEAFF	TGTGCCAGCTTGAGTAGGCCGACAGAAGCTTTCTTT
TRBV5-6	.	.	12	TRBJ2-7	CASSFGTNEQYF	TGTGCCAGCAGCTTTGGCACCAACGAGCAGTACTTC
TRBV30	.	.	13	TRBJ2-5	CAWNNGGQPLKYF	TGTGCCTGGAACAACGGTGGACAACCCCTTAAGTACTTC
TRBV3-1/TRBV3-2	.	.	15	TRBJ2-1	CASSHPRGMYNEQFF	TGTGCCAGCAGCCACCCCCGGGGCATGTACAATGAGCAGTTCTTC
TRBV12-3/TRBV12-4	.	.	13	TRBJ2-7	CASRTGSNHEQYF	TGTGCCAGCAGGACAGGTAGTAATCACGAGCAGTACTTC
TRBV9	.	once	12	TRBJ1-2	CASYRGLLGYTF	TGTGCCAGCTACCGGGGGCTTCTGGGCTACACCTTC
TRBV3-1/TRBV3-2	.	once	12	TRBJ1-5	CASSSNKGDLHF	TGTGCCAGCAGCTCCAATAAAGGGGATCTGCATTTT
TRBV5-6	TRBD1	.	13	TRBJ1-1	CASSLARGPKAFF	TGTGCCAGCAGCTTGGCCAGGGGGCCCAAAGCTTTCTTT
TRBV30	.	.	13	TRBJ2-7	CAWTIAVTYEQYF	TGTGCCTGGACCATAGCGGTTACCTACGAGCAGTACTTC
TRBV7-6	TRBD2	.	13	TRBJ2-1	CASSLAGGDEQFF	TGTGCCAGCAGCTTAGCGGGGGGGGATGAGCAGTTCTTC